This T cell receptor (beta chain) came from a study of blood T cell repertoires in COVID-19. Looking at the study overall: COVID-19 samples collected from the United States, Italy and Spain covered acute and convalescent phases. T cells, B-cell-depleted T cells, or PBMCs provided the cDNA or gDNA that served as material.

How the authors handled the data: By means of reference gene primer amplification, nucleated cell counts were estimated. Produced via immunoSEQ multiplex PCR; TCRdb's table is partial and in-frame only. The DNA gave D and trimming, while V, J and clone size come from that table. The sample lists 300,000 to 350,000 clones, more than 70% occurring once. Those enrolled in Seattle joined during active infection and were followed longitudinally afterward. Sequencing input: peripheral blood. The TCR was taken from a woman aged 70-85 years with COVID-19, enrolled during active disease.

The CDR3 sequence: CASSQASWDRGFKLSGNTIYF. In DNA form, the CDR3 reads TGCGCCAGCAGCCAAGCGTCGTGGGACAGGGGATTCAAACTCTCTGGAAACACCATATATTTT. The chain couples TRBV4-1 to TRBJ1-3, with TRBD1 matching over 10 bases. Germline V CDR1 and CDR2: MGHRA, YSYEKL. The CDR3 runs 21 residues. Losses at the gene ends were 1 base for V and 0 bases for J; bases not matched to a gene: 15.